This passage covers 32 T cell receptor beta chains from one sample sequenced in a study of blood T cell repertoires in COVID-19. Profiled with immunoSEQ multiplex PCR; TCRdb holds only in-frame clones, not every one. The table records about 190,000 clones, around 85% of them present only once. Sequenced sample: peripheral blood. Every receptor here comes from a man in his fifties or sixties who had recovered from COVID-19.

The rearrangement uses TRBV11-1 and TRBJ2-7, with a tentative D call TRBD1 (6 bases). V lost 6 bases, J lost 5 bases, and 14 bases lay in between. This CDR3 has 13 amino acids. CDR1 SGHAT and CDR2 FQDESV come from the germline V gene (reference sequence). In nucleotides, the CDR3 is TGTGCCAGCAGGGACTTCACAGGGAACGAGCAGTACTTC. It yields the protein CASRDFTGNEQYF.

The chain has TRBV30 and TRBJ2-7, with D unresolved. The CDR3 is 13 residues long. Trimming took off 1 base at V and 6 bases at J, with 13 bases between the two ends. Germline assignment: CDR1 GTSNPN and CDR2 SVGIG (reference sequence). The CDR3 DNA sequence: TGTGCCTGGAGTGGGCGGAGCTTCTCCGAGCAGTACTTC. Its protein is CAWSGRSFSEQYF.

CDR3 amino acids: CASSPLHTGVRRGNSPLHF. In DNA form, the CDR3 reads TGTGCCAGCTCACCACTACACACAGGGGTTCGGCGGGGTAATTCACCCCTCCACTTT. This chain connects TRBV18 to TRBJ1-6; TRBD1 matches 7 bases. CDR1 and CDR2 from the germline V gene are KGHSH and LQKENI. Germline trimming cut 1 base from V and 6 bases from J; bases unmatched to any gene: 15. This CDR3 spans 19 amino acids.

The rearrangement joins TRBV4-1 to TRBJ2-2, with 9 bases that match TRBD1. The CDR3 is 16 amino acids. Germline V CDR1 and CDR2: MGHRA, YSYEKL. Trimming cost V 3 bases and J 1 base; bases outside gene matches: 3. The CDR3 loop is CASSHLTGGNTGELFF. In DNA form, the CDR3 reads TGCGCCAGCAGCCACCTGACAGGGGGGAACACCGGGGAGCTGTTTTTT.

The genes are TRBV27 and TRBJ2-2, with 9 bases fitting TRBD2. Trimming at V came to 1 base and at J to 4 bases, leaving 1 base not matched to a gene. In germline, CDR1 is MNHEY, CDR2 SMNVEV (reference sequence). The CDR3 loop spans 15 amino acids. Here the CDR3 DNA reads TGTGCCAGCAGTTTATTAGCGGGAGTCACCGGGGAGCTGTTTTTT. Encoded protein: CASSLLAGVTGELFF.

The chain recombines TRBV10-3 with TRBJ1-6, with D perhaps matching TRBD1 (5 bases). There are 16 residues in the CDR3. Germline CDR1 is ENHRY and CDR2 is SYGVKD. Trimming shortened V by 5 bases and J by 9 bases, and 20 bases separated the two germline ends. In nucleotides, the CDR3 is TGTGCCATCAGTCCACGGGGGACTACCCCGGGTTCACCCCTCCACTTT. Protein: CAISPRGTTPGSPLHF.

This chain connects TRBV6-5 to TRBJ1-4, with 8 bases matching TRBD1. V shed 8 bases, J shed 11 bases, and the junction held 10 bases outside the gene matches. This CDR3 region has 13 residues. Looked up from germline, CDR1 is MNHEY and CDR2 is SVGAGI. CDR3 DNA: TGTGCCAGCGGGGACAGGACCACATCGAAACTGTTTTTT. Residues: CASGDRTTSKLFF.

The V call is TRBV7-2, the J call TRBJ2-6, with D possibly matching TRBD1 (6 bases). Germline CDR1 reads SGHTA; CDR2 reads FQGNSA. Between the trimmed V and J ends, which lost 4 bases and 4 bases, there was a span of 14 bases. The CDR3 loop spans 16 amino acids. The CDR3 loop reads CASSYRAQGGANVLTF. For the CDR3, the DNA is TGTGCCAGCAGCTACCGGGCGCAGGGGGGGGCCAACGTCCTGACTTTC.

The V call is TRBV6-5, the J call TRBJ2-7, with 8 nucleotides matching TRBD1. The CDR3 spans 13 residues. Germline trimming cut 6 bases from V and 5 bases from J; bases unmatched to any gene: 6. Per the germline V gene, CDR1 is MNHEY and CDR2 is SVGAGI. The CDR3 loop reads CASRFRGLDEQYF. CDR3 in DNA: TGTGCCAGCAGGTTCAGGGGGCTCGACGAGCAGTACTTC.

The chain joins TRBV6-5 to TRBJ1-2, with 8 bases matching TRBD1. J was trimmed by 6 bases and V by 2 bases; bases with no gene match: 5. The CDR3 runs 14 residues. Germline V gives CDR1 MNHEY, CDR2 SVGAGI. CDR3 bases: TGTGCCAGCAGTTACGCAGACAGGGGCAATGGCTACACCTTC. This sequence encodes CASSYADRGNGYTF.

V usage is TRBV6-5 and J usage is TRBJ1-2; 8 bases map to TRBD1. The CDR3 is 14 amino acids. The germline V gene encodes CDR1 MNHEY and CDR2 SVGAGI. The ends lost 6 bases at V and 4 bases at J; junction bases unmatched: 7. CDR3: CASRPRGLGYGYTF. The CDR3 bases are TGTGCCAGCAGGCCCAGGGGGCTCGGCTATGGCTACACCTTC.

The table lists this clone with a count of one. The J gene is TRBJ2-7, the V gene TRBV7-2; maybe TRBD2 (6 bases). Germline assignment: CDR1 SGHTA and CDR2 FQGNSA. The CDR3 runs 15 residues. V was shortened by 1 base and J by 0 bases, with 10 bases between the two germline ends. This chain's CDR3 is CASSLGGVSSYEQYF. CDR3 bases: TGTGCCAGCAGCTTAGGGGGGGTAAGCTCCTACGAGCAGTACTTC. The full variable domain, with the rest looked up from reference TRBV7-2 and TRBJ2-7, is GAGVSQSPSNKVTEKGKDVELRCDPISGHTALYWYRQSLGQGLEFLIYFQGNSAPDKSGLPSDRFSAERTGGSVSTLTIQRTQQEDSAVYLCASSLGGVSSYEQYFGPGTRLTVT.

The V and J genes are TRBV30 and TRBJ1-5, with no clear D. The CDR3 loop spans 13 amino acids. The V end lost 2 bases, the J end lost 4 bases, and 9 bases lay between the germline ends. In germline, CDR1 is GTSNPN, CDR2 SVGIG (reference sequence). This CDR3 reads CAWSLAANQPQHF. The CDR3 coding sequence is TGTGCCTGGAGTTTGGCTGCTAATCAGCCCCAGCATTTT.

The chain is built from TRBV15 and TRBJ2-3; 7 positions match TRBD2. Germline trimming cut 4 bases from V and 8 bases from J; bases unmatched to any gene: 9. Germline V gene lookup returns CDR1 LNHNV and CDR2 YYDKDF (reference sequence). The CDR3 length is 14 residues. The chain's CDR3 is CATSIAGDVTTQYF. CDR3 sequence (DNA): TGTGCCACCAGCATTGCGGGGGACGTTACTACGCAGTATTTT.

This sequence joins TRBV3-1 (or the pseudogene TRBV3-2) and TRBJ2-1; D gene ambiguous. Germline CDR1 reads LGHDT; CDR2 reads YNNKEL (reference sequence). The V and J ends lost 2 bases and 10 bases respectively, with 12 bases between them. This CDR3 comprises 13 residues. The CDR3: CASSQTLYFEQFF. CDR3 DNA: TGTGCCAGCAGCCAAACGCTATATTTCGAGCAGTTCTTC.

The chain is built from TRBV4-3 and TRBJ2-1, with 10 bases lining up with TRBD2. The CDR3 is 17 residues long. Per the germline V gene, CDR1 is LGHNA and CDR2 is YSLEER. Germline trimming cut 0 bases from V and 8 bases from J; bases unmatched to any gene: 10. The CDR3 reads CASSQDDSGRAIYEQFF. In DNA form, the CDR3 reads TGCGCCAGCAGCCAAGATGACAGCGGGAGGGCCATATATGAGCAGTTCTTC.

The chain joins TRBV7-3 to TRBJ2-5; D perhaps matches TRBD1 (7 bases). V was clipped by 2 bases and J by 5 bases, with 15 bases between them. Per the germline V gene, CDR1 is SGHTA and CDR2 is FQGTGA. This CDR3 is built from 15 residues. The CDR3 DNA reads TGTGCCAGCAGCTTAGACAGGGCACGGGGGGAGACCCAGTACTTC. Protein: CASSLDRARGETQYF.

This chain uses TRBV6-5 with TRBJ1-2; the match to TRBD1 covers 8 bases. Losses at the gene ends were 6 bases for V and 7 bases for J; bases not matched to a gene: 7. Germline CDR1 reads MNHEY; CDR2 reads SVGAGI. The CDR3 runs 13 residues. As DNA, the CDR3 is TGTGCCAGCAGCATGGACAGGGTAGCTGGCTACACCTTC. This gives the protein CASSMDRVAGYTF.

Turning to this clone: Other DNA sequences in the sample encode the same CDR3. The rearrangement joins TRBV28 to TRBJ1-5; 11 bases are a match to TRBD1. This CDR3 has 17 residues. Unmatched junction bases numbered 9, after V lost 6 bases and J lost 2 bases. CDR1 is MDHEN, CDR2 SYDVKM, per germline. For the CDR3, the DNA is TGTGCCAGCAGAACCGGGACAGGGGGTTTAGGCAATCAGCCCCAGCATTTT. This gives the protein CASRTGTGGLGNQPQHF.

As DNA, the CDR3 is TGTGCCAGCAGTCGATTGGCTAACACTGAAGCTTTCTTT. Its translation is CASSRLANTEAFF. The gene calls are TRBV25-1 and TRBJ1-1; D gene ambiguous. Deletions cut 5 bases from V and 2 bases from J, with 9 bases between. CDR1 and CDR2 (germline): MGHDK, SYGVNS. The CDR3 loop spans 13 amino acids.

This clone was counted only a few times. The chain carries TRBV6-5 and TRBJ2-6, with 7 positions matching TRBD1. Germline V gives CDR1 MNHEY, CDR2 SVGAGI. Unmatched junction bases numbered 3, after V lost 6 bases and J lost 1 base. CDR3 size: 15 residues. The CDR3 nucleotides read TGTGCCAGCAGACCACAGGGGTCTGGGGCCAACGTCCTGACTTTC. This gives the protein CASRPQGSGANVLTF.

The genes are TRBV19 and TRBJ2-2; 8 nucleotides line up with TRBD1. With 8 bases clipped from V and 0 bases from J, the junction kept 2 bases outside the gene matches. The length of the CDR3 is 14 residues. CDR1 and CDR2 (germline): LNHDA, SQIVND (reference sequence). The CDR3 DNA follows: TGTGCCAGTTCGGGACAGGCGAACACCGGGGAGCTGTTTTTT. This gives the protein CASSGQANTGELFF.

This clone has a single count. The chain recombines TRBV6-2 or TRBV6-3 with TRBJ2-6; 11 bases agree with TRBD1. J gave up 2 bases and V 6 bases, and 6 bases lay outside the gene matches. Germline assignment: CDR1 MNHEY and CDR2 SVGEGT. The CDR3 consists of 17 residues. The CDR3 loop is CASSTGTGGAGANVLTF. The CDR3 coding sequence is TGTGCCAGCAGCACCGGGACAGGGGGAGCTGGGGCCAACGTCCTGACTTTC.

The chain has TRBV25-1 and TRBJ1-5, with TRBD1 as a possible D gene (6 bases). The ends were cut back, 8 bases at V and 7 bases at J, with 18 bases in the middle. This CDR3 has 14 residues. Germline CDR1 and CDR2: MGHDK and SYGVNS. The CDR3 DNA reads TGTGCCAGCGGCCGGCGACAGGCTGACCAGCCCCAGCATTTT. Translated: CASGRRQADQPQHF.

This sequence joins TRBV5-6 and TRBJ2-1; TRBD1 aligns across 9 bases. V trimming: 7 bases; J trimming: 2 bases; junction bases outside the gene matches: 4. The germline gives CDR1 SGHDT, CDR2 YYEEEE. The CDR3 is 14 residues long. Here the CDR3 DNA reads TGTGCCAGCGGCAGGACAGGGGCCTACAATGAGCAGTTCTTC. This codes for CASGRTGAYNEQFF.

The chain combines TRBV27 with TRBJ2-1; tentative D call: TRBD1 (6 bases). Germline V lookup: CDR1 MNHEY, CDR2 SMNVEV (reference sequence). V shed 6 bases and J shed 4 bases, with 10 bases lying between them. The CDR3 consists of 13 residues. The CDR3 region is CASSGTYYNEQFF. The CDR3 DNA reads as TGTGCCAGCAGCGGGACATATTACAATGAGCAGTTCTTC.

V gene TRBV3-1 (or the pseudogene TRBV3-2) combines with J gene TRBJ2-7; 7 bases agree with TRBD1. Per the germline V gene, CDR1 is LGHDT and CDR2 is YNNKEL (reference sequence). Losses at the gene ends were 4 bases for V and 0 bases for J; bases not matched to a gene: 12. The CDR3 contains 17 residues. The CDR3 DNA is TGTGCCAGCAGCCGTAAACGGACAGGACAGAGCTCCTACGAGCAGTACTTC. Translated, it gives CASSRKRTGQSSYEQYF.

This clone has more than one count but fewer than ten. CDR3 sequence reads: CASSFRGLADYEQYF. DNA for the CDR3: TGTGCCAGCAGTTTTCGTGGTCTAGCGGACTACGAGCAGTACTTC. This chain connects TRBV27 to TRBJ2-7; TRBD2 matches 7 bases. J lost 3 bases, V lost 3 bases, and 8 bases had no gene match. Germline V CDR1 and CDR2: MNHEY, SMNVEV (reference sequence). CDR3 length equals 15 residues.

The rearrangement links TRBV28 to TRBJ2-3, with D possibly matching TRBD1 (6 bases). The germline gives CDR1 MDHEN, CDR2 SYDVKM. CDR3 length: 16 residues. Between the trimmed V and J ends, which lost 1 base and 5 bases, there was a span of 16 bases. CDR3 protein: CASSLSGAPVVDTQYF. In DNA form, the CDR3 reads TGTGCCAGCAGTTTATCAGGGGCCCCAGTGGTAGATACGCAGTATTTT. Filled out from reference TRBV28 and TRBJ2-3, the complete variable domain reads DVKVTQSSRYLVKRTGEKVFLECVQDMDHENMFWYRQDPGLGLRLIYFSYDVKMKEKGDIPEGYSVSREKKERFSLILESASTNQTSMYLCASSLSGAPVVDTQYFGPGTRLTVL.

The sample holds one count of this clone. The chain employs TRBV7-2 and TRBJ2-2, with 9 bases fitting TRBD2. The CDR3 contains 15 residues. Germline trimming cut 5 bases from V and 5 bases from J; bases unmatched to any gene: 6. The germline V gene encodes CDR1 SGHTA and CDR2 FQGNSA. The CDR3 DNA reads as TGTGCCAGCAGCCTAATAGCGGGAGAGACCGGGGAGCTGTTTTTT. It translates to CASSLIAGETGELFF.

The chain carries TRBV11-2 and TRBJ1-1; no definite D call. Germline loops: CDR1 SGHAT, CDR2 FQNNGV. CDR3 size: 13 residues. Trimming pared 3 bases from V and 3 bases from J, leaving 8 bases between. The CDR3 reads CASSFGFDTEAFF. CDR3 nucleotide sequence: TGTGCCAGCAGCTTCGGGTTTGACACTGAAGCTTTCTTT.

The V call is TRBV20-1, the J call TRBJ1-1; 7 positions agree with TRBD1. Trimming removed 7 bases from V and 5 bases from J; junction bases left unmatched: 1. CDR1 is DFQATT, CDR2 SNEGSKA, per germline (reference sequence). This CDR3 has 10 residues. In nucleotides, the CDR3 is TGCAGTGAGGACAGGACTGAAGCTTTCTTT. It is translated as CSEDRTEAFF.